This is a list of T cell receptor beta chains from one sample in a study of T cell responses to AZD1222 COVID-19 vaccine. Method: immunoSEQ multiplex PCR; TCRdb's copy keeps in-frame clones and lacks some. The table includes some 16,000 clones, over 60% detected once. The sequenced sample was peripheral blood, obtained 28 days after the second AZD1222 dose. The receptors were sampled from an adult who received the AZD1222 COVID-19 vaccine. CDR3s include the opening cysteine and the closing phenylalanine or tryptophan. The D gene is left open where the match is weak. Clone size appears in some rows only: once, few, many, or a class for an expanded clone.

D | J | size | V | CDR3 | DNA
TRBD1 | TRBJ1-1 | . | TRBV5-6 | CASSFWTGQGNTEAFF | TGTGCCAGCAGCTTCTGGACAGGTCAAGGGAACACTGAAGCTTTCTTT
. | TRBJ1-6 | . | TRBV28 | CASSVLQDYNSPLHF | TGTGCCAGCAGTGTATTACAGGACTATAATTCACCCCTCCACTTT
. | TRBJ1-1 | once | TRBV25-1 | CASSDTVNTEAFF | TGTGCCAGCAGTGATACGGTGAACACTGAAGCTTTCTTT
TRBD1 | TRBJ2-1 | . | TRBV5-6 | CASRSHYRDRDNEQFF | TGTGCCAGCCGCAGCCATTACCGGGACAGAGACAATGAGCAGTTCTTC
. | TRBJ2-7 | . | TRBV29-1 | CSVRDGDSYEQYF | TGCAGCGTACGGGACGGCGACTCCTACGAGCAGTACTTC
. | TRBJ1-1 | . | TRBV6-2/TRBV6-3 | CASSLNTQPEAFF | TGTGCCAGCAGTCTTAACACCCAGCCTGAAGCTTTCTTT
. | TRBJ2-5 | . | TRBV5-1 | CASSSGQTQETQYF | TGCGCCAGCAGTTCCGGGCAAACCCAAGAGACCCAGTACTTC
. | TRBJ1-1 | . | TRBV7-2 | CASSWISAGGDRAFF | TGTGCCAGCAGCTGGATATCCGCAGGCGGGGATCGAGCTTTCTTT
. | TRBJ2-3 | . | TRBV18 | CASSPPPTGRDTQYF | TGTGCCAGCTCACCCCCCCCGACAGGGAGGGATACGCAGTATTTT
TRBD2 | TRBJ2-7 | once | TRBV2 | CASTSGGAGEQYF | TGTGCCAGCACCAGCGGGGGGGCGGGCGAGCAGTACTTC
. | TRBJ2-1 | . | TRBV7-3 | CASSLGFGENEQFF | TGTGCCAGCAGCTTAGGGTTTGGGGAGAATGAGCAGTTCTTC
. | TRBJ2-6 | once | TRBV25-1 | CASSSGDTGANVLTF | TGTGCCAGCAGTTCGGGGGACACTGGGGCCAACGTCCTGACTTTC
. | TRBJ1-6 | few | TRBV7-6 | CASSLDSYNSPLHF | TGTGCCAGCAGCTTAGACAGCTATAATTCACCCCTCCACTTT
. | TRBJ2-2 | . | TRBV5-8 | CASSWSRELFF | TGTGCCAGCAGCTGGAGCAGGGAGCTGTTTTTT
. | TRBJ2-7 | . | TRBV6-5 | CASRQDGVSYEQYF | TGTGCCAGCAGACAGGACGGAGTCTCCTACGAGCAGTACTTC
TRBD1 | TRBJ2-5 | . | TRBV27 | CASSSQKADRGLLETQYF | TGTGCCAGCAGTTCCCAAAAAGCCGACAGGGGGCTATTGGAGACCCAGTACTTC
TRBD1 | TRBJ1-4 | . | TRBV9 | CASSAGTGFHEKLFF | TGTGCCAGCAGCGCGGGGACAGGGTTCCATGAAAAACTGTTTTTT
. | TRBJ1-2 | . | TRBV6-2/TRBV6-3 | CASSYLLIGDDYGYTF | TGTGCCAGCAGTTACTTACTGATAGGGGATGACTATGGCTACACCTTC
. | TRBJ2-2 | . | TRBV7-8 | CASSPHQPPDGELFF | TGTGCCAGCAGCCCCCACCAGCCTCCGGACGGGGAGCTGTTTTTT
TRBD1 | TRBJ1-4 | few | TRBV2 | CASSSGQGTNEKLFF | TGTGCCAGCAGTTCTGGACAGGGGACTAATGAAAAACTGTTTTTT
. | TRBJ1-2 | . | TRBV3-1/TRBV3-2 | CASSRDGGRNYGYTF | TGTGCCAGCAGCCGCGATGGGGGCAGGAACTATGGCTACACCTTC
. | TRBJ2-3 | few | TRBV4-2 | CASSQGVEDTQYF | TGTGCCAGCAGCCAAGGGGTTGAAGATACGCAGTATTTT
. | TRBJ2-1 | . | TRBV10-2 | CASSTGNNEQFF | TGCGCCAGCAGTACGGGGAACAATGAGCAGTTCTTC
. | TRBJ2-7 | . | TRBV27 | CASSLSPIYEQYF | TGTGCCAGCAGTCTTTCCCCCATCTACGAGCAGTACTTC
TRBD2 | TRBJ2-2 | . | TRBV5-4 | CASSLTSGAGELFF | TGTGCCAGCAGCTTGACTAGCGGGGCCGGGGAGCTGTTTTTT
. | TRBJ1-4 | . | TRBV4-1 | CASSQDGGIGGKLFF | TGCGCCAGCAGCCAAGATGGAGGGATCGGAGGGAAACTGTTTTTT
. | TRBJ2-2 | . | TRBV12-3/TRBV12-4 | CASSQGFPGELFF | TGTGCCAGCAGCCAGGGGTTTCCCGGGGAGCTGTTTTTT
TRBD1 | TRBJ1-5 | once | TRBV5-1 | CASSPRTGNNQPQHF | TGCGCCAGCAGCCCGAGGACAGGGAACAATCAGCCCCAGCATTTT
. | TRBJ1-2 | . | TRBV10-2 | CASRGGRDGYTF | TGCGCCAGCAGGGGGGGGAGAGATGGCTACACCTTC
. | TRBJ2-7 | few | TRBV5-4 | CASSPETYEQYF | TGTGCCAGCAGCCCGGAAACCTACGAGCAGTACTTC
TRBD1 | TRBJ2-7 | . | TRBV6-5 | CATGTGPYEQYF | TGTGCCACCGGGACAGGGCCCTACGAGCAGTACTTC
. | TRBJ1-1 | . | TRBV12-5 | CASGLVSSGTDIFF | TGTGCTAGTGGTTTGGTGTCTTCCGGGACCGATATTTTCTTT
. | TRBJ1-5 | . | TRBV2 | CASSGAGGMQPQHF | TGTGCCAGCAGTGGCGCGGGGGGCATGCAGCCCCAGCATTTT
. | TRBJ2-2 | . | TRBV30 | CAWSGGPTVLPSGELFF | TGTGCCTGGAGTGGGGGCCCGACCGTCCTCCCTTCCGGGGAGCTGTTTTTT
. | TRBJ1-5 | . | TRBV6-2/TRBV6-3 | CASSYEARDGQPQHF | TGTGCCAGCAGTTACGAGGCCCGGGACGGTCAGCCCCAGCATTTT
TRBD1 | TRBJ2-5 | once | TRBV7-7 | CASSLGSGGETQYF | TGTGCCAGCAGCTTAGGATCAGGGGGAGAGACCCAGTACTTC
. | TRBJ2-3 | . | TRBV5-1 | CASSLRQLTDTQYF | TGCGCCAGCAGCTTGCGGCAGCTCACAGATACGCAGTATTTT
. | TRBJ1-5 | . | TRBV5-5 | CASSLVASRISNQPQHF | TGTGCCAGCAGCTTGGTTGCCAGTCGAATTAGCAATCAGCCCCAGCATTTT
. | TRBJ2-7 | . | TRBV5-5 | CASSLDYEQYF | TGTGCCAGCAGCTTGGATTACGAGCAGTACTTC
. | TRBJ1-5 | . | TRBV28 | CASSLDRISNQPQHF | TGTGCCAGCAGTCTCGACAGAATTAGCAATCAGCCCCAGCATTTT
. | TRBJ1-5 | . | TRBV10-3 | CAISGTPDQPQHF | TGTGCCATCAGTGGGACACCTGATCAGCCCCAGCATTTT
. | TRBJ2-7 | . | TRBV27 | CASSLTPRGSYEQYF | TGTGCCAGCAGTTTAACCCCGAGGGGCTCCTACGAGCAGTACTTC
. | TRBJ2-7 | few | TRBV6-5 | CASSYADEQYF | TGTGCCAGCAGTTACGCGGACGAGCAGTACTTC
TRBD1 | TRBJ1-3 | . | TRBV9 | CASSGGDSSGNTIYF | TGTGCCAGCAGCGGGGGGGACAGCTCTGGAAACACCATATATTTT
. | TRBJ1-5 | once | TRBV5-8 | CASSWGSSGSNQPQHF | TGTGCCAGCAGCTGGGGGTCGTCGGGCTCCAATCAGCCCCAGCATTTT
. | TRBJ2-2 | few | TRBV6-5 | CASSYWASTGELFF | TGTGCCAGCAGTTACTGGGCCAGCACCGGGGAGCTGTTTTTT
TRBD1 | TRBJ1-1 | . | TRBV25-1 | CASSKWGTGLNTEAFF | TGTGCCAGCAGTAAATGGGGGACAGGGTTGAACACTGAAGCTTTCTTT
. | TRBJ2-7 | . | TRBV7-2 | CASSPQGREDYEQYF | TGTGCCAGCAGCCCTCAAGGGCGTGAGGACTACGAGCAGTACTTC